One sample yielded the 19 T cell receptor beta chains listed below, sequenced in a study of shared clonotypes between healthy human individuals. The table came from immunoSEQ multiplex PCR; TCRdb's copy has only in-frame clones and leaves some out. The data show about 2.1 million clones, roughly 95% seen once. In the naive CD8 group, cells lacked CD45RO and were positively selected for CCR7, so terminally differentiated effector memory CD45RA+ cells were left out. Sample: naive CD8+ T cells from PBMCs. These receptors all come from a man in his late teens or twenties in good health. Some clones in this sample may be carry-over from other donors' samples.

The gene calls are TRBV29-1 and TRBJ2-4, with unresolved D. V was trimmed by 6 bases and J by 5 bases, leaving 11 bases between them. This CDR3 region has 12 residues. CDR1 SQVTM and CDR2 ANQGSEA come from the germline V gene. The CDR3 sequence: CSVVGAQNIQYF. DNA of the CDR3: TGCAGCGTCGTCGGCGCTCAAAACATTCAGTACTTC.

About this clone: This may be a read error, as it is one base from a much larger clone. V usage is TRBV28 and J usage is TRBJ2-2, with D unresolved. The CDR3 spans 12 residues. CDR1 is MDHEN, CDR2 SYDVKM, per germline. Trimming removed 6 bases at V and 0 bases at J, with 2 bases between. This chain's CDR3 is CASSANTGELFF. Here the CDR3 DNA reads TGTGCCAGCAGCGCGAACACCGGGGAGCTGTTTTTT.

V gene TRBV10-1 combines with J gene TRBJ1-1; 7 nucleotides match TRBD1. This CDR3 region has 14 residues. Trimming removed 4 bases from V and 0 bases from J; junction bases left unmatched: 2. The germline V gene encodes CDR1 WNHNN and CDR2 SYGVQD (reference sequence). CDR3 sequence reads: CASSVDRVNTEAFF. The CDR3 DNA follows: TGCGCCAGCAGTGTAGACAGGGTGAACACTGAAGCTTTCTTT.

The chain carries TRBV29-1 and TRBJ1-4, with 7 bases aligning to TRBD1. CDR3 length: 13 residues. CDR1 and CDR2 (germline): SQVTM, ANQGSEA. Germline trimming cut 5 bases from V and 4 bases from J; bases unmatched to any gene: 4. CDR3 DNA: TGCAGCGTTCACCGGGACAGTAATGAAAAACTGTTTTTT. Protein product: CSVHRDSNEKLFF.

Notes on this clone: Distinct nucleotide sequences in the sample also encode this CDR3. The chain employs TRBV27 and TRBJ2-7; TRBD1 might be the D (6 bases). The germline gives CDR1 MNHEY, CDR2 SMNVEV (reference sequence). V was cut by 4 bases and J by 0 bases, with 7 bases left in between. The CDR3 has 13 amino acids. The CDR3 here is CASSWGLSYEQYF. The CDR3 nucleotides read TGTGCCAGCAGTTGGGGGCTCTCCTACGAGCAGTACTTC.

In the case of this clone: This specimen includes other DNA sequences encoding the same CDR3. The rearrangement links TRBV7-9 to TRBJ2-7; possibly TRBD1 for D (6 bases). Germline lookup yields CDR1 SEHNR and CDR2 FQNEAQ (reference sequence). V lost 1 base and J 3 bases, leaving 10 bases between the germline ends. CDR3 size: 14 residues. In DNA, the CDR3 is TGTGCCAGCAGCTTAGTCGGGACAAGCTACGAGCAGTACTTC. It is translated as CASSLVGTSYEQYF.

On this clone: Other DNA sequences in this specimen translate into the identical CDR3. The V and J genes are TRBV28 and TRBJ1-1; D possibly corresponds to TRBD1 (5 bases). The V end lost 5 bases, the J end lost 4 bases, and 14 bases lay between the germline ends. The CDR3 loop spans 14 amino acids. Germline CDR1 and CDR2: MDHEN and SYDVKM. DNA for the CDR3: TGTGCCAGCAGTCTAACCAGGGTGGGCACTGAAGCTTTCTTT. Amino acid sequence: CASSLTRVGTEAFF.

The chain uses TRBV5-6 and TRBJ2-3; perhaps TRBD2 as D (6 bases). The CDR3 covers 16 residues. Trimming shortened V by 1 base and J by 2 bases, and 14 bases separated the two germline ends. CDR1 and CDR2 (germline): SGHDT, YYEEEE. Here the CDR3 DNA reads TGTGCCAGCAGCTTGATAGCTTGGGACTCCACAGATACGCAGTATTTT. Translated: CASSLIAWDSTDTQYF.

The chain combines TRBV11-2 with TRBJ2-1; D perhaps matches TRBD2 (6 bases). Trimming took off 5 bases at V and 6 bases at J, with 14 bases between the two ends. The germline V gene has CDR1 SGHAT and CDR2 FQNNGV. The CDR3 is 14 residues long. CDR3 nucleotide sequence: TGTGCCAGCAGCCCCGCCGGGCGGGGCAATGAGCAGTTCTTC. Its translation is CASSPAGRGNEQFF.

V is TRBV14 and J is TRBJ2-5; 12 nucleotides match TRBD2. The CDR3 sequence is 16 residues long. The trim removed 1 base at V and 6 bases at J, leaving 6 bases unmatched. Germline V CDR1 and CDR2: SGHDN, FVKESK. The CDR3 DNA reads as TGTGCCAGCAGCCAAGGACTAGCGGGAGTTTGGAAGACCCAGTACTTC. This codes for CASSQGLAGVWKTQYF.

The CDR3 sequence: CASSHGLAGVYNEQFF. CDR3 in DNA: TGTGCCAGCAGCCACGGACTAGCGGGAGTGTACAATGAGCAGTTCTTC. The chain couples TRBV5-6 to TRBJ2-1; 13 bases fit TRBD2. Looked up from germline, CDR1 is SGHDT and CDR2 is YYEEEE. J lost 4 bases, V lost 4 bases, and 5 bases had no gene match. The CDR3 sequence is 16 residues long.

As for this clone: Other nucleotide sequences from this sample produce the same CDR3. The chain employs TRBV19 and TRBJ2-1; D is ambiguous. The V end was cut by 3 bases, the J end by 0 bases, with 9 bases between. Germline CDR1 reads LNHDA; CDR2 reads SQIVND (reference sequence). The CDR3 has 15 residues. The chain's CDR3 is CASSIALSSYNEQFF. DNA of the CDR3: TGTGCCAGTAGTATTGCTCTAAGCTCCTACAATGAGCAGTTCTTC.

This sequence joins TRBV4-1 and TRBJ2-1; D ambiguous. Germline V lookup: CDR1 MGHRA, CDR2 YSYEKL. This CDR3 comprises 15 residues. Trimming left V 5 bases short and J 9 bases short, with 20 bases between. In nucleotides, the CDR3 is TGCGCCAGCAGCGCACCAATGGGCCGAAATAGTGAGCAGTTCTTC. This gives the protein CASSAPMGRNSEQFF.

This CDR3 reads CASSETGQGNEQFF. In DNA, the CDR3 is TGTGCCAGCAGCGAGACAGGCCAGGGGAATGAGCAGTTCTTC. This chain uses TRBV9 with TRBJ2-1; maybe TRBD1 (6 bases). The germline V gene encodes CDR1 SGDLS and CDR2 YYNGEE. The V end was cut by 3 bases, the J end by 7 bases, with 14 bases between. CDR3 length: 14 residues.

CDR3 bases: TGTGCCAGCAGCGCGAGCGGGAGTGGCGCCAATGAGCAGTTCTTC. As protein: CASSASGSGANEQFF. The V and J genes are TRBV9 and TRBJ2-1, with 8 bases identical to TRBD2. The CDR3 spans 15 residues. The junction had 8 bases not matched to a gene; V was cut back by 3 bases and J by 6 bases. Germline CDR1 is SGDLS and CDR2 is YYNGEE.

The chain uses TRBV27 and TRBJ2-1; 7 bases fit TRBD2. Trimming removed 3 bases from V and 6 bases from J; junction bases left unmatched: 5. Germline V gene data show CDR1 as MNHEY and CDR2 as SMNVEV (reference sequence). CDR3 length: 14 residues. CDR3: CASSFTGGLNEQFF. CDR3 sequence (DNA): TGTGCCAGCAGTTTTACGGGAGGACTCAATGAGCAGTTCTTC.

This clone was seen a handful of times. The chain is built from TRBV13 and TRBJ1-1, with a possible D match to TRBD1 (5 bases). The CDR3 extends over 14 amino acids. Germline loops: CDR1 PRHDT, CDR2 FYEKMQ (reference sequence). Trimming took 3 bases from V and 3 from J, leaving 11 bases between them. The CDR3 DNA reads TGTGCCAGCAGCTTTTGGGGGGAGTACACTGAAGCTTTCTTT. This encodes CASSFWGEYTEAFF.

With respect to this clone: The same CDR3 arises from other DNA sequences in this sample as well. The chain has TRBV27 and TRBJ2-3; the D is unclear. This CDR3 contains 13 residues. Trimming cost V 5 bases and J 0 bases, with 6 bases left between them. Germline loops: CDR1 MNHEY, CDR2 SMNVEV (reference sequence). The CDR3 loop is CASSILSTDTQYF. The CDR3 DNA follows: TGTGCCAGCAGTATACTTAGCACAGATACGCAGTATTTT.

The chain is built from TRBV28 and TRBJ2-7; 12 nucleotides agree with TRBD1. J lost 5 bases, V lost 8 bases, and 7 bases had no gene match. The CDR3 sequence is 14 residues long. CDR1 MDHEN and CDR2 SYDVKM come from the germline V gene. CDR3 bases: TGTGCCAGCGGGCCCGGGACAGGGGGCCACGAGCAGTACTTC. Translating gives CASGPGTGGHEQYF. The entire variable domain, with the rest obtained from reference TRBV28 and TRBJ2-7, is as follows: DVKVTQSSRYLVKRTGEKVFLECVQDMDHENMFWYRQDPGLGLRLIYFSYDVKMKEKGDIPEGYSVSREKKERFSLILESASTNQTSMYLCASGPGTGGHEQYFGPGTRLTVT.